This T cell receptor beta chain was sequenced in a study of control samples from healthy donors and cancer patients. TCRdb's table, derived via immunoSEQ multiplex PCR, lists solely in-frame clones and lacks some. This specimen shows approximately 190,000 clones; the ten leading clones hold around 2%. Germline V gene sequence: CDR1 LNHDA, CDR2 SQIVND (reference sequence). CDR3 length: 15 residues. After removal of 7 bases from V and 2 bases from J, the junction contained 9 bases not matched to a gene. Sequenced material: blood. This chain joins TRBV19 and TRBJ2-7; 9 bases are a match to TRBD1. This TCR was recovered from a woman aged 25 to 45 in good health. The CDR3 protein is CASTFSGTGTYEQYF. The CDR3 DNA follows: TGTGCCAGTACCTTCTCCGGGACAGGGACCTACGAGCAGTACTTC. Variable domain in full (rest from reference TRBV19 and TRBJ2-7): DGGITQSPKYLFRKEGQNVTLSCEQNLNHDAMYWYRQDPGQGLRLIYYSQIVNDFQKGDIAEGYSVSREKKESFPLTVTSAQKNPTAFYLCASTFSGTGTYEQYFGPGTRLTVT.